Presented here are 10 T cell receptor beta chains from one specimen sequenced in a study of beta chain features in type 1 diabetes. The authors reverse transcribed all of the isolated RNA, so sequencing captured expressed TCRB transcripts. Repertoires were generated with immunoSEQ multiplex PCR, while TCRdb's copy carries only in-frame clones and drops some. The sample shows around 400,000 clones, over 10% of them seen only once. The sequenced sample was naive CD4+ T cells from blood. These TCRs come from a man aged 18 to 30 in good health.

The chain combines TRBV27 with TRBJ2-1; TRBD2 aligns across 8 bases. Trimming cost V 8 bases and J 5 bases; bases outside gene matches: 5. The CDR3 has 13 residues. The V gene's germline CDR1 is MNHEY and CDR2 SMNVEV (reference sequence). CDR3 loop: CASCSGSNNEQFF. The DNA for the CDR3 is TGTGCCAGCTGCAGCGGGAGTAACAATGAGCAGTTCTTC.

This clone was seen a handful of times. The V gene is TRBV30, the J gene TRBJ2-1; 7 bases align to TRBD1. This CDR3 is built from 14 residues. Germline V lookup: CDR1 GTSNPN, CDR2 SVGIG (reference sequence). The junction had 7 bases not matched to a gene; V was cut back by 0 bases and J by 8 bases. CDR3 coding DNA: TGTGCCTGGAGTGTAGGGGGCGCCTGGGATGAGCAGTTCTTC. The encoded protein is CAWSVGGAWDEQFF.

The table lists this clone with a few counts. The chain links TRBV18 to TRBJ2-5, with a weak D call TRBD1 (6 bases). V dropped 3 bases and J dropped 1 base, with 12 bases sitting between them. Germline-derived CDR1 and CDR2 are KGHSH and LQKENI. This CDR3 is 15 amino acids long. DNA for the CDR3: TGTGCCAGCTCACCCCGGGGACAACTCCAAGAGACCCAGTACTTC. Its protein is CASSPRGQLQETQYF.

The chain couples TRBV7-9 to TRBJ2-1, with 9 bases matching TRBD2. The germline V gene encodes CDR1 SEHNR and CDR2 FQNEAQ (reference sequence). The CDR3 has 16 residues. V gave up 5 bases and J gave up 8 bases; unmatched junction bases: 13. The CDR3 protein is CASSPHRAGGRDEQFF. Written as DNA, the CDR3 is TGTGCCAGCAGCCCTCATCGGGCGGGAGGGCGGGATGAGCAGTTCTTC.

There are a few counts of this clone. In nucleotides, the CDR3 is TGTGCCAGCAGGAGAACCGGGGAGCTGTTTTTT. Encoded protein: CASRRTGELFF. The rearrangement uses TRBV6-5 and TRBJ2-2; D ambiguous. V lost 6 bases and J 5 bases, leaving 4 bases between the germline ends. Germline CDR1 MNHEY, CDR2 SVGAGI. The CDR3 runs to 11 residues.

The genes are TRBV11-3 and TRBJ2-2; 7 nucleotides line up with TRBD1. After removal of 7 bases from V and 7 bases from J, the junction contained 6 bases not matched to a gene. This CDR3 region has 13 residues. Germline V gene sequence: CDR1 SGHNT, CDR2 YENEEA. CDR3 sequence (DNA): TGTGCCAGCAAGGGGGCTGTACACGGGGAGCTGTTTTTT. Amino acid sequence: CASKGAVHGELFF.

V is TRBV9 and J is TRBJ2-7, with a possible D match to TRBD2 (6 bases). V was cut by 0 bases and J by 2 bases, with 12 bases left in between. The CDR3 contains 15 residues. Germline V lookup: CDR1 SGDLS, CDR2 YYNGEE. This CDR3 is CASSVDVGGAYEQYF. The CDR3 bases are TGTGCCAGCAGCGTAGACGTCGGAGGGGCCTACGAGCAGTACTTC.

The chain carries TRBV7-2 and TRBJ2-3; D uncertain. Per germline, CDR1 SGHTA and CDR2 FQGNSA. CDR3 size: 12 residues. V lost 5 bases, J lost 14 bases, and 17 bases lay in between. The CDR3 DNA follows: TGTGCCAGCAGCCTCCCGGTATCCGACTGGTATTTT. Its translation: CASSLPVSDWYF.

This clone was counted a few times. The rearrangement uses TRBV28 and TRBJ1-1, with D perhaps TRBD1 (5 bases). The V end was cut by 6 bases, the J end by 13 bases, with 18 bases between. The CDR3 totals 12 residues. The germline gives CDR1 MDHEN, CDR2 SYDVKM. CDR3 sequence: CASSPAGTEGFF. As DNA, the CDR3 is TGTGCCAGCAGCCCCGCAGGGACTGAGGGTTTCTTT.

This clone occurred a few times. The chain has TRBV30 and TRBJ2-1, with D uncertain. The CDR3 consists of 14 residues. Germline-derived CDR1 and CDR2 are GTSNPN and SVGIG (reference sequence). The ends were cut back, 3 bases at V and 6 bases at J, with 15 bases in the middle. Written as DNA, the CDR3 is TGTGCCTGGAGCGCCGGCGGAGTTGGCAATGAGCAGTTCTTC. Translated, it gives CAWSAGGVGNEQFF.